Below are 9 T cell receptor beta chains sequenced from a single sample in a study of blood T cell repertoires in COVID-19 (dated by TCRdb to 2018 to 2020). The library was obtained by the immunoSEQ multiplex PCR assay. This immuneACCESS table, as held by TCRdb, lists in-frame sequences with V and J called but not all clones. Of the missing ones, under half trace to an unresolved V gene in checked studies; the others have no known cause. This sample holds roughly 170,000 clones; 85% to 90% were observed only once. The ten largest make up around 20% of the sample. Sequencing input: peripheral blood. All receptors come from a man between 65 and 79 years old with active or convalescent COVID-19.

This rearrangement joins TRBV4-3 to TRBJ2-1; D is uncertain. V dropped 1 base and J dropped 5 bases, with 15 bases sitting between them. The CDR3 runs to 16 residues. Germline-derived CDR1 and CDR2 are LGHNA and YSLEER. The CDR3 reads CASSQAFSSGNNEQFF. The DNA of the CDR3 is TGCGCCAGCAGCCAAGCGTTCAGCTCGGGTAACAATGAGCAGTTCTTC.

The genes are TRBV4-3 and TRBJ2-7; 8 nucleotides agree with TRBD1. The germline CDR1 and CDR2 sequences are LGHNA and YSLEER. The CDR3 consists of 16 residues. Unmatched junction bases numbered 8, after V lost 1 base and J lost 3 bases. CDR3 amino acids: CASSQGGGTGLYEQYF. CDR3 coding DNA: TGCGCCAGCAGCCAAGGGGGCGGGACAGGTCTCTACGAGCAGTACTTC.

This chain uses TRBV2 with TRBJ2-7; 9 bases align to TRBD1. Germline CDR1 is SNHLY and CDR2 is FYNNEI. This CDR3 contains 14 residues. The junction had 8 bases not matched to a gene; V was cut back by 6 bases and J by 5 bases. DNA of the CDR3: TGTGCCAGCAGACCACGGGACAGGGCCCACGAGCAGTACTTC. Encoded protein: CASRPRDRAHEQYF.

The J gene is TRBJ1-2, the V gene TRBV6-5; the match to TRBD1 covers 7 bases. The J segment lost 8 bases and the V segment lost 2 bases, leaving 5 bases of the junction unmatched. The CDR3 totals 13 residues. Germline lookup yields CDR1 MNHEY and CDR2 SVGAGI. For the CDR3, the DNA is TGTGCCAGCAGTTACAGGGGGCCCGGGGGCTACACCTTC. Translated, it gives CASSYRGPGGYTF.

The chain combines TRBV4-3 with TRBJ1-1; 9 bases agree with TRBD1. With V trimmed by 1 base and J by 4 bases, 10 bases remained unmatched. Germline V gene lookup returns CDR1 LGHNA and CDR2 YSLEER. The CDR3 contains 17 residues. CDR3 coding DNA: TGCGCCAGCAGCCAAGTAGGTGAGGGGACAGGGAGCACTGAAGCTTTCTTT. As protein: CASSQVGEGTGSTEAFF.

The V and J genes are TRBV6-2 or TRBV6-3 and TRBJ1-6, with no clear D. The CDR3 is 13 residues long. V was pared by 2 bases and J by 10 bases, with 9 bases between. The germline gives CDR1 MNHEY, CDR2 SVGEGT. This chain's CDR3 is CASSYLGRSPLHF. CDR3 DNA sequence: TGTGCCAGCAGTTACCTGGGGAGATCACCCCTCCACTTT.

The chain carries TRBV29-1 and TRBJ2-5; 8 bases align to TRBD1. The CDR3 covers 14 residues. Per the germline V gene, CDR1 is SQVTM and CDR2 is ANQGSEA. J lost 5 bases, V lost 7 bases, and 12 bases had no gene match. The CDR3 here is CSAPTGAGGETQYF. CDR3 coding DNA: TGCAGCGCCCCGACAGGGGCGGGTGGGGAGACCCAGTACTTC. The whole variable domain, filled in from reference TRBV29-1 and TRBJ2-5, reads SAVISQKPSRDICQRGTSLTIQCQVDSQVTMMFWYRQQPGQSLTLIATANQGSEATYESGFVIDKFPISRPNLTFSTLTVSNMSPEDSSIYLCSAPTGAGGETQYFGPGTRLLVL.

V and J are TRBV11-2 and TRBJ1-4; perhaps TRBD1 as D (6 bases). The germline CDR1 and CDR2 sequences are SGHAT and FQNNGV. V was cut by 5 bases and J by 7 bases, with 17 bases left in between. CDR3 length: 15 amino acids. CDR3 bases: TGTGCCAGCAGCCCGGGGGGGGGCGGTGGTGAAAAACTGTTTTTT. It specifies CASSPGGGGGEKLFF.

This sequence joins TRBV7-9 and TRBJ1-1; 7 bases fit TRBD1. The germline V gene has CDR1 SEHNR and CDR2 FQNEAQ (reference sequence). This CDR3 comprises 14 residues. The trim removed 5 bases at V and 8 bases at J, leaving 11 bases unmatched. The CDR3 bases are TGTGCCAGCAGCCTACAGGGGATCCGAGTCGAAGCTTTCTTT. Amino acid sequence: CASSLQGIRVEAFF.